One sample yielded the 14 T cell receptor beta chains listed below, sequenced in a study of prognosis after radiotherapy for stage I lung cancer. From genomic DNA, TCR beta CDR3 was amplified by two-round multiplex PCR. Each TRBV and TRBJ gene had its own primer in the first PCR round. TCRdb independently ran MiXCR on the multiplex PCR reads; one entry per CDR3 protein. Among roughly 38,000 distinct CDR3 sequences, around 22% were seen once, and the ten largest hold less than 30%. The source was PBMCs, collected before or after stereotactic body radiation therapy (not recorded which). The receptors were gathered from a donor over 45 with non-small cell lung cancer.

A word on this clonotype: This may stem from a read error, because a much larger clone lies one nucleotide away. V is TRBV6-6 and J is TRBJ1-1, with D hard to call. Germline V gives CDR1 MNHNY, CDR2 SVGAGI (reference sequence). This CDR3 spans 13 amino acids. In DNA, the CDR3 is TGTGCCAGCGGTTACTCGTTGGATGCTGAAGCTTTCTTT. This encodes CASGYSLDAEAFF.

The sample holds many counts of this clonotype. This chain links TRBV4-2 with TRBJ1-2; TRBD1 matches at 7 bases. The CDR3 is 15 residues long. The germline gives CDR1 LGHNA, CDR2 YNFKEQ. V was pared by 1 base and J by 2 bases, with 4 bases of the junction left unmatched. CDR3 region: CASSQVGTDNYGYTF. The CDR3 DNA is TGTGCCAGCAGCCAAGTCGGGACAGACAACTATGGCTACACCTTC.

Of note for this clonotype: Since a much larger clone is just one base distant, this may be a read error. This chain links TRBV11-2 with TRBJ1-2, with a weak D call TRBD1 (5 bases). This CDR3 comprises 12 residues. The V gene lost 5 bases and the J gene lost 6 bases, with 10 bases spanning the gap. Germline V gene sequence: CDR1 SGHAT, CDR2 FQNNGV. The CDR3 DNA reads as TGTGCCAGCAGCACAGGAAGGGATGGCTACACCTTC. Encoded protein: CASSTGRDGYTF. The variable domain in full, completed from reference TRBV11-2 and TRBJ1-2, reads EAGVAQSPRYKIIEKRQSVAFWCNPISGHATLYWYQQILGQGPKLLIQFQNNGVVDDSQLPKDRFSAERLKGVDSTLKIQPAKLEDSAVYLCASSTGRDGYTFGSGTRLTVV.

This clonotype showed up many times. The CDR3 nucleotides are TGTGCCTGGAGTGTACGGGAAGGGCCGGGACTCCAGCTCAGCACAGATACGCAGTATTTT. Translation gives CAWSVREGPGLQLSTDTQYF. The gene calls are TRBV30 and TRBJ2-3, with D possibly being TRBD2 (6 bases). With 0 bases removed from V and 0 bases from J, the gap between germline ends came to 25 bases. Germline-derived CDR1 and CDR2 are GTSNPN and SVGIG (reference sequence). The CDR3 is made up of 20 amino acids.

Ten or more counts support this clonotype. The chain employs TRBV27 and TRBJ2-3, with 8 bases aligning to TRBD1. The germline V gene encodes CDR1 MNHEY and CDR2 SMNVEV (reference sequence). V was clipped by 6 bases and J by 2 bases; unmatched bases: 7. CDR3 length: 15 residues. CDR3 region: CASSLQGVVTDTQYF. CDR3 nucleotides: TGTGCCAGCAGCCTACAGGGGGTAGTCACAGATACGCAGTATTTT.

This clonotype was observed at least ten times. CDR3 in DNA: TGTGCCAGCAGTCCTCGGGACAGGGCTAACTATGGCTACACCTTC. This gives the protein CASSPRDRANYGYTF. This chain joins TRBV27 and TRBJ1-2; 9 nucleotides line up with TRBD1. Germline V lookup: CDR1 MNHEY, CDR2 SMNVEV (reference sequence). The CDR3 sequence is 15 residues long. The trim removed 5 bases at V and 0 bases at J, leaving 4 bases unmatched.

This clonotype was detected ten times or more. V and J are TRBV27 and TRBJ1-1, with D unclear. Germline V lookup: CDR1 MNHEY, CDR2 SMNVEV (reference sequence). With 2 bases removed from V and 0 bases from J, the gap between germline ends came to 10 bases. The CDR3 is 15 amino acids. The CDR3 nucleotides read TGTGCCAGCAGTTTAAAAATGCAAATGAACACTGAAGCTTTCTTT. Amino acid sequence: CASSLKMQMNTEAFF.

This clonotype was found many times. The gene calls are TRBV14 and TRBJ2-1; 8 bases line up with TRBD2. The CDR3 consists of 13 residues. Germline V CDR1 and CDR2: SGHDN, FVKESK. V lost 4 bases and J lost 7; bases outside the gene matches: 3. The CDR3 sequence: CASSPGLGNEQFF. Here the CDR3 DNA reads TGTGCCAGCAGCCCGGGACTAGGTAATGAGCAGTTCTTC.

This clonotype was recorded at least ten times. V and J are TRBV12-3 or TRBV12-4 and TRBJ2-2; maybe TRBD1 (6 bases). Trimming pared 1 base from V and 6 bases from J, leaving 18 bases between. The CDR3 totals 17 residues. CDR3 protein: CASSLDNRDFFAGELFF. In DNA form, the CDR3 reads TGTGCCAGCAGTTTAGATAACAGGGATTTTTTCGCCGGGGAGCTGTTTTTT.

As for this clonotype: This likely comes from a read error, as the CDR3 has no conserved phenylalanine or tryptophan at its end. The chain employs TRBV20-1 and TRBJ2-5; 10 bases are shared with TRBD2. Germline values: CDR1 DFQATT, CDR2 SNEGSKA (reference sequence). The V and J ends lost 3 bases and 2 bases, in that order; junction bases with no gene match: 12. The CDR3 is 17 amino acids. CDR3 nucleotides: TGCAGTGCTAGGTGGAGACGAGCGGGGGGGCCTCAAGAGACCCAGTACTTA. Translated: CSARWRRAGGPQETQYL.

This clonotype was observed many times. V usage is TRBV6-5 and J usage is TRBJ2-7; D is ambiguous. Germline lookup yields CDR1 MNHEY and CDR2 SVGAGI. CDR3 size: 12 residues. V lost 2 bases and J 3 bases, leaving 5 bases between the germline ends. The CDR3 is CASSYTHYEQYF. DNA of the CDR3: TGTGCCAGCAGTTACACGCACTACGAGCAGTACTTC.

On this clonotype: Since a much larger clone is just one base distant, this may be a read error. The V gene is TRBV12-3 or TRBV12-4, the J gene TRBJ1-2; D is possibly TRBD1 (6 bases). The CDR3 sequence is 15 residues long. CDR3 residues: CARTLGQIANHGYTF. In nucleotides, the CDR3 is TGTGCCAGAACCTTAGGACAGATAGCTAACCATGGCTACACCTTC.

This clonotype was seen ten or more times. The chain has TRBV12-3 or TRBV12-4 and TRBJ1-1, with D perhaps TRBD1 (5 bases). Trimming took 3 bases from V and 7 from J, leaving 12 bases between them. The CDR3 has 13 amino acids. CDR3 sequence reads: CASSFGQGDEAFF. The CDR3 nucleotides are TGTGCCAGCAGTTTCGGACAAGGTGATGAAGCTTTCTTT.

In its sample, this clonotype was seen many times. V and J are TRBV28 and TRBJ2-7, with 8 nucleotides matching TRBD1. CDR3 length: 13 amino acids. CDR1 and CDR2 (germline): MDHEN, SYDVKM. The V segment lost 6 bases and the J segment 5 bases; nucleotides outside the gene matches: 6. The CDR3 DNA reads TGTGCCAGCAGAATGACAGGGGCCGACGAGCAGTACTTC. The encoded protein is CASRMTGADEQYF.